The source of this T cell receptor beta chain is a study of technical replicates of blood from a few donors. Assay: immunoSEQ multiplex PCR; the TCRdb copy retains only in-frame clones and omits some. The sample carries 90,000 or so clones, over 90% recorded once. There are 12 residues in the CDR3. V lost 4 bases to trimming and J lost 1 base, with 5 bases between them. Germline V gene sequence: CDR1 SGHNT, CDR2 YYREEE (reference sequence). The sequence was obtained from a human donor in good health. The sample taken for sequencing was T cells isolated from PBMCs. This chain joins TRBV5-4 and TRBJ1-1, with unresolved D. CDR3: CASSPRNTEAFF. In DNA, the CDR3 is TGTGCCAGCAGCCCCCGGAACACTGAAGCTTTCTTT.